The 7 T cell receptor beta chains listed next were all sequenced from one sample in a study of monozygotic twins with inflammatory bowel disease. One entry per CDR3 protein, without DNA, is what TCRdb gives after re-calling the 5' RACE reads. The repertoire table contains 110,000 to 150,000 distinct CDR3 sequences. The sequencing sample was made of blood. These receptors all come from a human donor with ulcerative colitis or Crohn's disease, or a healthy co-twin of an affected twin (not recorded which).

V and J are TRBV9 and TRBJ2-3. The germline V gene has CDR1 SGDLS and CDR2 YYNGEE. This CDR3 region has 14 residues. The CDR3 protein is CASSLILSTDTQYF.

The chain is built from TRBV20-1 and TRBJ2-1; the TRBD2 assignment by TCRdb is unverifiable without DNA. The CDR3 has 16 residues. Germline CDR1 and CDR2: DFQATT and SNEGSKA (reference sequence). The CDR3: CSARGLAGLSYNEQFF.

The V and J genes are TRBV28 and TRBJ2-3; TCRdb picks TRBD2, but there is no DNA to check that call. The CDR3 has 14 amino acids. CDR1 MDHEN and CDR2 SYDVKM come from the germline V gene. This CDR3 is CASRPHSGRPWQYF.

This chain joins TRBV19 and TRBJ2-5; TCRdb's D gene call, TRBD2, goes unchecked for lack of DNA. CDR3 length: 19 residues. CDR1 LNHDA and CDR2 SQIVND come from the germline V gene (reference sequence). The CDR3: CASSPAPGLAGASQETQYF.

This sequence joins TRBV7-2 and TRBJ1-4; TCRdb reports TRBD1, a call that lacks DNA to check it against. This CDR3 is 15 amino acids long. Per the germline V gene, CDR1 is SGHTA and CDR2 is FQGNSA. This CDR3 reads CASSLVTGSREKLFF.

This chain connects TRBV28 to TRBJ2-1; the TCRdb D gene call, TRBD2, has no DNA to confirm it. The CDR3 extends over 15 amino acids. Germline V gene lookup returns CDR1 MDHEN and CDR2 SYDVKM. This CDR3 reads CASSWSLAGVGEQFF.

This chain connects TRBV5-6 to TRBJ1-1. CDR3 length: 14 residues. Germline V lookup: CDR1 SGHDT, CDR2 YYEEEE. This CDR3 is CASGGPARNTEAFF.